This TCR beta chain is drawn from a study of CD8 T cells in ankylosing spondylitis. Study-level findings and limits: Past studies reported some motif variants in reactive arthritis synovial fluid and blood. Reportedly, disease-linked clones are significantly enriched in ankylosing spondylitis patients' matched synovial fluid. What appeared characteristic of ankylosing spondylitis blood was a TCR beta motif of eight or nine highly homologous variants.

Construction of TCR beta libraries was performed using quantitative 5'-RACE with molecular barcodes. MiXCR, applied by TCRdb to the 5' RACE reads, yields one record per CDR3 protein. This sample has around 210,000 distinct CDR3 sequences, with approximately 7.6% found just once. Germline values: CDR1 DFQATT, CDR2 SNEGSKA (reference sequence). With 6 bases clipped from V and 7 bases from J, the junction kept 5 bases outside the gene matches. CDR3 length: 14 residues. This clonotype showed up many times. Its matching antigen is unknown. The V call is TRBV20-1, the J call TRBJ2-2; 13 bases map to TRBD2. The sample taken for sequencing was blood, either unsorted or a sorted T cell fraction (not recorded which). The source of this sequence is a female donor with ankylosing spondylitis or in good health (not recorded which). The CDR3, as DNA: TGCAGTGCGAGACTAGCGGGAGGAATCGGGGAGCTGTTTTTT. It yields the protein CSARLAGGIGELFF.